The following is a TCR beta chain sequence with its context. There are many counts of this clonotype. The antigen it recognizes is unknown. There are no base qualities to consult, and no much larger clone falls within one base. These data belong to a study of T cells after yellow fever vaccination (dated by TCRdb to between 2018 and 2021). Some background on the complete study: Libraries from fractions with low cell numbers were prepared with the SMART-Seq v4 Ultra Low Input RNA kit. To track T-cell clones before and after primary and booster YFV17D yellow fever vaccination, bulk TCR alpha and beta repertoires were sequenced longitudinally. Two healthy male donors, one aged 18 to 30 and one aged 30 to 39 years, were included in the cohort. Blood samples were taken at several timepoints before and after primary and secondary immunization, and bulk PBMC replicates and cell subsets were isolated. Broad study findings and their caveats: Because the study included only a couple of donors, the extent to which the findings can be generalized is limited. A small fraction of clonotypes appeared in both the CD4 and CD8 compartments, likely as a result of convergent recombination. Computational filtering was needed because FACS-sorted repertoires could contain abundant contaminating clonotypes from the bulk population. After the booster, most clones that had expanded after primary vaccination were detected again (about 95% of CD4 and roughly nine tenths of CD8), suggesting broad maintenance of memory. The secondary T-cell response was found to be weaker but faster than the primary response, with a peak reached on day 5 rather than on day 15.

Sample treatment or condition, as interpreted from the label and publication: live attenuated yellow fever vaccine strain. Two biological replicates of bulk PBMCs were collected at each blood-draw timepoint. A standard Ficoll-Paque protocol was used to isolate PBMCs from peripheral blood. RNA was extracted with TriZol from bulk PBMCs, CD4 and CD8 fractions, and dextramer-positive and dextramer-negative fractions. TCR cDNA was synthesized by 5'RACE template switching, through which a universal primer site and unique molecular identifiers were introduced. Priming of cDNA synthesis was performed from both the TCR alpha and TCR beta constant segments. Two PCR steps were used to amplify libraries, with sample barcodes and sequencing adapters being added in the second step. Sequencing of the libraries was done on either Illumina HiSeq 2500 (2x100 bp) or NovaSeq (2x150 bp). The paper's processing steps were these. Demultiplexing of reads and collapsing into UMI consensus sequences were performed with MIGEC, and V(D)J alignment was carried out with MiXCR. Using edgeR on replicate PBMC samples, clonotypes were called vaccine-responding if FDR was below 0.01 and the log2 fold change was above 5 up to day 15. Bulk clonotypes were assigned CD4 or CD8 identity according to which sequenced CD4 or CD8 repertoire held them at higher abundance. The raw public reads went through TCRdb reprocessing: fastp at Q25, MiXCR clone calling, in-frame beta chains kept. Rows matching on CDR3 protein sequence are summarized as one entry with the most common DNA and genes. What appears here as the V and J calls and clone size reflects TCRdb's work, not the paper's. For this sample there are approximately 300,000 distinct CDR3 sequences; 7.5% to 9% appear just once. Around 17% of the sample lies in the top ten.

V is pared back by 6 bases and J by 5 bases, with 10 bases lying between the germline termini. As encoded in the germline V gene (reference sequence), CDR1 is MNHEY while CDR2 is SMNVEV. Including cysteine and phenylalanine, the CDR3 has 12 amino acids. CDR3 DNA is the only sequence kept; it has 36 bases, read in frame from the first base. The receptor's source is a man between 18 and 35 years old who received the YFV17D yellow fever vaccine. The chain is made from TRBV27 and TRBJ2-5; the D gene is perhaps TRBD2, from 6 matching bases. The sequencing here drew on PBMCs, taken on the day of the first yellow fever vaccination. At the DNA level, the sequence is TGTGCCAGCAGCCAAGGAGGGGAGACCCAGTACTTC. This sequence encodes CASSQGGETQYF.